The TCR beta chain described here comes from a study of identifying expanded T cells in peripheral blood. Points from the study as a whole: Over about two and four weeks, about 16 and 20 clones changed, versus around 1.2 between replicates.

Germline-derived CDR1 and CDR2 are SGHRS and YFSETQ. The CDR3 is 14 residues long. The V end lost 2 bases, the J end lost 2 bases, and 11 bases lay between the germline ends. Some clones are missing from TCRdb's copy, which holds only in-frame ones; the method was immunoSEQ multiplex PCR. The table lists about 85,000 clones, about 89% of them singletons. About this clone itself: What it binds is not known.

This rearrangement joins TRBV5-1 to TRBJ2-7; perhaps TRBD2 as D (6 bases). Sequences were obtained from blood. The receptor was derived from a person aged 18-70 years in good health. CDR3 in DNA: TGCGCCAGCAGCTTCCTCGGCGGGACCTACGAGCAGTACTTC. Translated, it gives CASSFLGGTYEQYF.